This TCR beta chain was identified during a study of blood T cell repertoires in COVID-19. Study overall: The origin of the acute and convalescent COVID-19 samples was the United States, Italy and Spain.

V lost 2 bases to trimming and J lost 6 bases, with 21 bases between them. CDR3 length: 17 residues. The germline gives CDR1 SGHAT, CDR2 FQNNGV. In the original workflow: Nucleated cell counts were estimated from reference gene primer amplification. Libraries were prepared by immunoSEQ multiplex PCR; TCRdb keeps only in-frame clonotypes and omits some of them. V and J calls and clone size are given by that table; D and trimming were obtained from the DNA. There are about 180,000 clones in the sample; approximately 85% occur only once, and around 3.3% lies in the top ten. The chain joins TRBV11-2 to TRBJ2-3, with D maybe TRBD2 (6 bases). Source material: peripheral blood. This TCR was sampled from a man in his sixties with acute or convalescent COVID-19. The CDR3, as DNA: TGTGCCAGCAGCTTATATTTCGCGGGATGGCCTGGGGATACGCAGTATTTT. Translation gives CASSLYFAGWPGDTQYF.